The source of this T cell receptor (beta chain) is a study of T cell repertoires in cytomegalovirus infection. The V and J ends lost 2 bases and 6 bases respectively, with 14 bases between them. Germline CDR1 reads LGHNA; CDR2 reads YSLEER. The CDR3 totals 15 residues. TCRdb redid the calling of the reads with MiXCR, one entry per CDR3 protein. The profile shows approximately 600,000 distinct CDR3 sequences, 40% of them singletons. This clonotype was recorded once. What it recognizes is unknown. This chain links TRBV4-3 with TRBJ2-1, with D unresolved. The source of this sequence is a human donor in good health (CMV status not recorded). Some clones in this sample may be carry-over from other donors' samples. Sequences were derived from cultured PBMCs, sampled from culture after CMV antigen stimulation. The CDR3 DNA reads as TGCGCCAGCAGCCAAAAAGTCCCGTCTGTCAATGAGCAGTTCTTC. This encodes CASSQKVPSVNEQFF.